The T cell receptor beta chain described here comes from a study of blood T cell repertoires in COVID-19. This CDR3 has 15 residues. Germline CDR1 reads MNHEY; CDR2 reads SVGEGT. The ends lost 2 bases at V and 2 bases at J; junction bases unmatched: 3. Libraries were prepared by immunoSEQ multiplex PCR; TCRdb keeps only in-frame clonotypes and omits some of them. The sample yields about 54,000 clones, approximately 88% seen once. The clonotype comes from a human donor in a cohort sampled during active COVID-19. Sequencing input: peripheral blood. The chain has TRBV6-2 or TRBV6-3 and TRBJ2-7; 10 bases match TRBD2. The CDR3 DNA reads as TGTGCCAGCAGTTACATGCTAGCGGGAGCCTACGAGCAGTACTTC. It codes for CASSYMLAGAYEQYF.